This entry is about one T cell receptor beta chain. Its antigen is undetermined. CDR3 length equals 16 residues. The germline V gene encodes CDR1 MDHEN and CDR2 SYDVKM. The V and J ends lost 2 bases and 4 bases respectively, with 14 bases between them. The data belong to a study of T cells and Merkel cell carcinoma outcomes. The study, taken as a whole, reports: Reportedly, T-cell repertoire with density predicts Merkel cell carcinoma outcomes.

Libraries were prepared by immunoSEQ multiplex PCR; TCRdb keeps only in-frame clonotypes and omits some of them. This table has 6,500 to 7,500 clones, about 90% appearing once. The source is a human donor with Merkel cell carcinoma. Sequencing input: tumor tissue from Merkel cell carcinoma. The chain couples TRBV28 to TRBJ2-2; TRBD2 might be the D (5 bases). CDR3 nucleotide sequence: TGTGCCAGCAGTTTACTTTCGAGGGATGGCACCGGGGAGCTGTTTTTT. Translating gives CASSLLSRDGTGELFF.